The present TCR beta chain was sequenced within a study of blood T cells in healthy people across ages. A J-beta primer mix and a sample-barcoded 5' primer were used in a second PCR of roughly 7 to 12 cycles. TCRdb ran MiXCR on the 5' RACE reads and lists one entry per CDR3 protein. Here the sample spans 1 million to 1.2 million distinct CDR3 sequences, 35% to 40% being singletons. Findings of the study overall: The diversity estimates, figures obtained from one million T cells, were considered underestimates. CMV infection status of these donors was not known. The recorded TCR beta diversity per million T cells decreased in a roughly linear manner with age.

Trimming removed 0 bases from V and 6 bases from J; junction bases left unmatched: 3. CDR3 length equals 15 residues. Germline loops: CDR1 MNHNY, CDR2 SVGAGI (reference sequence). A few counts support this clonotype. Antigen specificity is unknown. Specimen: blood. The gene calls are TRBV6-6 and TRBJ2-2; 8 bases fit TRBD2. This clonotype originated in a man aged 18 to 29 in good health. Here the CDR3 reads CASSYSKAGAGELFF. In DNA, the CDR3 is TGTGCCAGCAGTTACTCGAAAGCGGGGGCCGGGGAGCTGTTTTTT.